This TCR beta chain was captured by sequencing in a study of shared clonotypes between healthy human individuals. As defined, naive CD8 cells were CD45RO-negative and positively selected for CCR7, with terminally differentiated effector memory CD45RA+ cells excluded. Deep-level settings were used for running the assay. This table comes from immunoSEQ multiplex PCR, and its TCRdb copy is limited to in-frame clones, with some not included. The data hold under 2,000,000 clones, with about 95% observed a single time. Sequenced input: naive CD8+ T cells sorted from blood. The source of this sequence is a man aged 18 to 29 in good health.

The CDR3 loop reads CASSLGSQPYNEQFF. CDR3 nucleotides: TGTGCCAGCAGCTTGGGCTCTCAACCCTACAATGAGCAGTTCTTC. The chain recombines TRBV5-6 with TRBJ2-1; D is ambiguous. CDR1 and CDR2 (germline): SGHDT, YYEEEE. The CDR3 runs to 15 residues. V lost 0 bases and J lost 2, with 9 bases in between.